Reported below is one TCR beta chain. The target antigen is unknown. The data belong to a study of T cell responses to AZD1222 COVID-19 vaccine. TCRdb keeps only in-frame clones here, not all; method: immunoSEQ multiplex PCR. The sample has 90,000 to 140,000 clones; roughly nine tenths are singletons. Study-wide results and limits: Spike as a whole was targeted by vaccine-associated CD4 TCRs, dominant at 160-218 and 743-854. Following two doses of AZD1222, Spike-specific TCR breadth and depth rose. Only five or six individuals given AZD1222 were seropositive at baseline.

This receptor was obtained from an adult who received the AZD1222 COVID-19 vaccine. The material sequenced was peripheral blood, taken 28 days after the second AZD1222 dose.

This CDR3 is CASSLGPGGRHNEQFF. CDR3 coding DNA: TGTGCCAGCAGCTTAGGGCCGGGAGGGAGGCACAATGAGCAGTTCTTC. V usage is TRBV7-2 and J usage is TRBJ2-1; 8 nucleotides match TRBD2. The CDR3 extends over 16 amino acids. Germline-derived CDR1 and CDR2 are SGHTA and FQGNSA. V was clipped by 1 base and J by 5 bases; unmatched bases: 7.